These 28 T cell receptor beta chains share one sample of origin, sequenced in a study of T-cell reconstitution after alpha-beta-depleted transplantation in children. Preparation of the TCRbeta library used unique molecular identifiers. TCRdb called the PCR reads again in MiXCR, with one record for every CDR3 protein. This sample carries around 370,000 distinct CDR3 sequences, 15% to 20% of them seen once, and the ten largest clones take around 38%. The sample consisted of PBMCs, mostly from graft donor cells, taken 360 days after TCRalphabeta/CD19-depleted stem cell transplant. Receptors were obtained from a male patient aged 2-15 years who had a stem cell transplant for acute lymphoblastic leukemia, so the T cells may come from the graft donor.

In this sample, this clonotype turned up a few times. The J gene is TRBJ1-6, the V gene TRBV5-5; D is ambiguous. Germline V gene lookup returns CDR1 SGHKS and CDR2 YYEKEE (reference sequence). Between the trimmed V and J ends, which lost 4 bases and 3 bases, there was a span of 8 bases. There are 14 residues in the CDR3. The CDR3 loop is CASSRRIYNSPLHF. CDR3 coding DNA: TGTGCCAGCAGCCGACGGATCTATAATTCACCCCTCCACTTT.

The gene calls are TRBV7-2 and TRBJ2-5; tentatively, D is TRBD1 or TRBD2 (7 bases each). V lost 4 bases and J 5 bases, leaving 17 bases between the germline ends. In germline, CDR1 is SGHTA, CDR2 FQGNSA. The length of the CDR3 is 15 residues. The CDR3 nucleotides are TGTGCCAGCAGCTCCAGGGGGGGAGAGAAGGAGACCCAGTACTTC. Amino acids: CASSSRGGEKETQYF.

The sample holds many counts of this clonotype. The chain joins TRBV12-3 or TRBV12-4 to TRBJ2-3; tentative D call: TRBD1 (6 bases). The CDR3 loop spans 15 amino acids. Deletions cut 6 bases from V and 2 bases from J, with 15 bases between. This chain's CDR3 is CASRLNRASTDTQYF. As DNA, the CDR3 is TGTGCCAGCAGGTTAAACAGGGCGTCCACAGATACGCAGTATTTT.

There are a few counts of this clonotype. CDR3 amino acids: CASSPGLGARRQETQYF. The CDR3 DNA reads as TGTGCCAGCAGTCCCGGTTTGGGCGCCCGGAGGCAAGAGACCCAGTACTTC. The chain uses TRBV28 and TRBJ2-5, with D possibly matching TRBD2 (5 bases). Germline assignment: CDR1 MDHEN and CDR2 SYDVKM. The CDR3 extends over 17 amino acids. The V end lost 5 bases, the J end lost 2 bases, and 21 bases lay between the germline ends.

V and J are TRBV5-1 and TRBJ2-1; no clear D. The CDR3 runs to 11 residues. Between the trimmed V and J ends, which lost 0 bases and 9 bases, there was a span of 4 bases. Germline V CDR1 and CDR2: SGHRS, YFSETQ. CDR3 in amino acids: CASSLEIEQFF. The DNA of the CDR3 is TGCGCCAGCAGCTTGGAAATTGAGCAGTTCTTC.

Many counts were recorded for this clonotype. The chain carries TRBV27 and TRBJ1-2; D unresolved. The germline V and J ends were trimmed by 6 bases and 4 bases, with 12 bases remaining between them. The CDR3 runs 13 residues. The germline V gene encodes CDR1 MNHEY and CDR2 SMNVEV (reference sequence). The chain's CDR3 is CASRFAGSYGYTF. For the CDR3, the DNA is TGTGCCAGCAGATTCGCGGGGTCCTATGGCTACACCTTC.

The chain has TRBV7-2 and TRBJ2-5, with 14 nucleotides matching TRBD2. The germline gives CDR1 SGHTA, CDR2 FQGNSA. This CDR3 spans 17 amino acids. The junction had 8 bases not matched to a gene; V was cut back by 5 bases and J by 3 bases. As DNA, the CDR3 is TGTGCCAGCAGCGCCCGGACTAGCGGGAGGCCTAAAGAGACCCAGTACTTC. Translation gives CASSARTSGRPKETQYF.

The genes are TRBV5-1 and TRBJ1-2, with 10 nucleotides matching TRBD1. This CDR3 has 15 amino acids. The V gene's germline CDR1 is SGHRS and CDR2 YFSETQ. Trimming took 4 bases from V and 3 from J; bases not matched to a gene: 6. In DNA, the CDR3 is TGCGCCAGCAGCCCCTGGACAGGGGGAGACTATGGCTACACCTTC. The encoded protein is CASSPWTGGDYGYTF.

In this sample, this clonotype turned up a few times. The CDR3 loop is CASTMTSPYEQFF. The CDR3 DNA sequence: TGTGCCAGCACCATGACTAGCCCCTATGAGCAGTTCTTC. J is TRBJ2-1 and V is TRBV6-1, with 7 bases identical to TRBD2. Trimming cost V 7 bases and J 8 bases; bases outside gene matches: 8. Germline lookup yields CDR1 MNHNS and CDR2 SASEGT. CDR3 length equals 13 residues.

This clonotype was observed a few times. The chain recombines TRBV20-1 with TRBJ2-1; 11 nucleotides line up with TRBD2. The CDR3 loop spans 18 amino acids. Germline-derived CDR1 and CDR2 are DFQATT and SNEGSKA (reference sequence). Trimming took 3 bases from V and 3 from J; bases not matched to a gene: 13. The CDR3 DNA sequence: TGCAGTGCTAGTATCCTCTTGACTAGCGGGGCTATCTACAATGAGCAGTTCTTC. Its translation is CSASILLTSGAIYNEQFF.

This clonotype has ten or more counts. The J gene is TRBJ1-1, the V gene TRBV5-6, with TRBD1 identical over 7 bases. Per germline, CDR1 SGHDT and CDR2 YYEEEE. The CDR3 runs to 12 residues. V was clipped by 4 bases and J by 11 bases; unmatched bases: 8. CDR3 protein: CASSQTGVAAFF. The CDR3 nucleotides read TGTGCCAGCAGCCAAACAGGGGTTGCGGCTTTCTTT.

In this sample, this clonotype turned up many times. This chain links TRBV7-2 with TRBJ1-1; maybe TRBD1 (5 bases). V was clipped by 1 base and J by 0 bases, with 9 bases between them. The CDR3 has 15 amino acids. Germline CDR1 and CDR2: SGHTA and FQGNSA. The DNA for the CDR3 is TGTGCCAGCAGCTTAGTGGCAGGGTTGAACACTGAAGCTTTCTTT. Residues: CASSLVAGLNTEAFF.

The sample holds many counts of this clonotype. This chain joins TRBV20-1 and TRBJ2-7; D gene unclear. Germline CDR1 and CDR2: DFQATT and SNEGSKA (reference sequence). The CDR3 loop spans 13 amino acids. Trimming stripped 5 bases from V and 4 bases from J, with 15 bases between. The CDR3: CSAGRSPTYEQYF. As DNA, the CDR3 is TGCAGTGCTGGAAGGTCCCCGACTTACGAGCAGTACTTC.

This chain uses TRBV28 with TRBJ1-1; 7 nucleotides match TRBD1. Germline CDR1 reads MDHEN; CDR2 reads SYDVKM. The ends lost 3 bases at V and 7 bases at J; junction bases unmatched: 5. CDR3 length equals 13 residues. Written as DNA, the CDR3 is TGTGCCAGCAGTTTGAGGGGGCCTTATGAAGCTTTCTTT. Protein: CASSLRGPYEAFF.

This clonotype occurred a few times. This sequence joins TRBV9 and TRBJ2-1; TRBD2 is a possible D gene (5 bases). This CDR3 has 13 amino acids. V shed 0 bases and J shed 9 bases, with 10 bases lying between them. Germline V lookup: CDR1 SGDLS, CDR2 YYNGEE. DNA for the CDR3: TGTGCCAGCAGCGTAGACGGAAGCGGTGAGCAGTTCTTC. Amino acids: CASSVDGSGEQFF.

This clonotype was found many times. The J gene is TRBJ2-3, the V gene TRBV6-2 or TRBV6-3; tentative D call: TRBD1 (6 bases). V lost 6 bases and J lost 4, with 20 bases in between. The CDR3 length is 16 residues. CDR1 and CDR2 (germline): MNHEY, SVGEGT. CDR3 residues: CASSYNFGRGPDTQYF. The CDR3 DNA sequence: TGTGCCAGCAGCTACAATTTTGGCAGGGGCCCAGATACGCAGTATTTT.

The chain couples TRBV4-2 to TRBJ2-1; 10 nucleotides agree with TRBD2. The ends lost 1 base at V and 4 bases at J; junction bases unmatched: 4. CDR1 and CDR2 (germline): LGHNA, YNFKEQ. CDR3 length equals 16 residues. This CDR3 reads CASSQVGLANYNEQFF. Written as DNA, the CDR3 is TGTGCCAGCAGCCAAGTGGGACTAGCGAATTACAATGAGCAGTTCTTC.

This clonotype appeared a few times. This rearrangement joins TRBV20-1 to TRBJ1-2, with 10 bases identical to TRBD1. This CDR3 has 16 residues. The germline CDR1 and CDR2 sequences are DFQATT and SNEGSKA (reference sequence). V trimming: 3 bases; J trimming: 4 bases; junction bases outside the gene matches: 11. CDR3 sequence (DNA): TGCAGTGCTAGCCCCATTCCGGGACAGGGGCCCTATGGCTACACCTTC. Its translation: CSASPIPGQGPYGYTF.

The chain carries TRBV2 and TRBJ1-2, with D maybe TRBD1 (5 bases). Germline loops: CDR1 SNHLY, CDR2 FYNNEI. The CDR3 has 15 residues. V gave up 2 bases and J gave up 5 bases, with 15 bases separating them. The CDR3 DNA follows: TGTGCCAGCAGTGAATCTATCCAGGGATATTATGGCTACACCTTC. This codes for CASSESIQGYYGYTF.

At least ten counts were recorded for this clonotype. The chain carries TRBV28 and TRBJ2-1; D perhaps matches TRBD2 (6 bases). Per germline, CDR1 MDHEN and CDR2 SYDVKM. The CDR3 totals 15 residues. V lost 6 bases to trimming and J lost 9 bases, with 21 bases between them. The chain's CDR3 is CASSPTSPPAAEQFF. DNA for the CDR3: TGTGCCAGCAGCCCTACTAGCCCCCCCGCTGCTGAGCAGTTCTTC.

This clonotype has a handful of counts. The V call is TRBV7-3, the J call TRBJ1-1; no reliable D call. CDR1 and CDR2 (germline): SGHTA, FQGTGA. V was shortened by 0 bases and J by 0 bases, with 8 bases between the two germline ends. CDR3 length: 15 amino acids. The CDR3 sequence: CASSLTGPMNTEAFF. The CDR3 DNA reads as TGTGCCAGCAGCTTAACAGGCCCCATGAACACTGAAGCTTTCTTT.

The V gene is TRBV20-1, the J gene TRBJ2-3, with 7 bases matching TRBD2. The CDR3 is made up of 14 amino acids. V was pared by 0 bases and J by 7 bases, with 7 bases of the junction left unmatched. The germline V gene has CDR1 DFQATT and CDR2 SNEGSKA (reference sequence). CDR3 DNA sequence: TGCAGTGCTAGAGATGCCCTAGCGGTTAATACGCAGTATTTT. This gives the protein CSARDALAVNTQYF.

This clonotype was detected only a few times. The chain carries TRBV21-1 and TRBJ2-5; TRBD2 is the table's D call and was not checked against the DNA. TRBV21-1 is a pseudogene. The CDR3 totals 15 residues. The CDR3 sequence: CASSKEGNSGETQYF. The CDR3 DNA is TGTGCCAGCAGCAAAGAGGGGAACAGCGGAGAGACCCAGTACTTC.

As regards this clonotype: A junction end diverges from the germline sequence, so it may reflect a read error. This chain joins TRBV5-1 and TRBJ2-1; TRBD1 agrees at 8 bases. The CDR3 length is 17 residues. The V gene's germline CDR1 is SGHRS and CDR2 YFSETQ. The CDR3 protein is CASSPGQVFRVYNEQFF. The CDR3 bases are TGCGCAAGCAGCCCGGGACAGGTCTTTAGGGTCTACAATGAGCAGTTCTTC. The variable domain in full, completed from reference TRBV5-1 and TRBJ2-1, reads KAGVTQTPRYLIKTRGQQVTLSCSPISGHRSVSWYQQTPGQGLQFLFEYFSETQRNKGNFPGRFSGRQFSNSRSEMNVSTLELGDSALYLCASSPGQVFRVYNEQFFGPGTRLTVL.

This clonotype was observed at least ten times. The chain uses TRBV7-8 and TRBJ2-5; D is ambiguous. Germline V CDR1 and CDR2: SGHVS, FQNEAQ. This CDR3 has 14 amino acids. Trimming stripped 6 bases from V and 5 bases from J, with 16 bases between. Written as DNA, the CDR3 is TGTGCCAGCAGTTCGGACCATCCTGAGGAGACCCAGTACTTC. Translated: CASSSDHPEETQYF.

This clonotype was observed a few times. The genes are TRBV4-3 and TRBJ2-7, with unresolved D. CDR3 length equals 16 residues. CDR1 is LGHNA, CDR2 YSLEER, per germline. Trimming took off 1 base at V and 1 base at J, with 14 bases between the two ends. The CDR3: CASSQVGTGGSYEQYF. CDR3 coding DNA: TGCGCCAGCAGCCAAGTTGGTACGGGCGGTTCCTACGAGCAGTACTTC.

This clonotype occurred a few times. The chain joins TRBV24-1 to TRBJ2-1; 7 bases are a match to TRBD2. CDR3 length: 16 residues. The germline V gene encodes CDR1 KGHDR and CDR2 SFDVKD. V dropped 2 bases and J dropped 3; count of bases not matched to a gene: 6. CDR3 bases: TGTGCCACCAGTGATTCCTCCGGCGGGGGCTACAATGAGCAGTTCTTC. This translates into CATSDSSGGGYNEQFF.

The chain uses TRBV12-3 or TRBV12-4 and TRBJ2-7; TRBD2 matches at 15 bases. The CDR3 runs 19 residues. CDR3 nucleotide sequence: TGTACCAGCAGTTTAGCCCGCGGACTAGCGGGAGGGTTTGGCGACGAGCAGTACGTC. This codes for CTSSLARGLAGGFGDEQYV.